This TCR beta chain was profiled in a study of glioma-infiltrating T cells after dendritic cell vaccination. The germline V and J ends were trimmed by 2 bases and 2 bases, with 9 bases remaining between them. Germline V gene sequence: CDR1 SEHNR, CDR2 FQNEAQ (reference sequence). This CDR3 region has 15 residues. Sequencing used immunoSEQ multiplex PCR; TCRdb keeps in-frame clones, though not all of them. Among 98,000 or so clones, around 80% were seen once, and the ten largest hold about 5.5%. The time point here: after dendritic cell vaccination, including at tumor progression/relapse. No glioblastoma patient carried an isocitrate dehydrogenase mutation.

The chain couples TRBV7-9 to TRBJ2-2; D uncertain. The receptor comes from a human donor with glioblastoma. The sequences come from blood, collected after dendritic cell vaccination. The CDR3 DNA follows: TGTGCCAGCAGCTTATGGGCCCGAAACACCGGGGAGCTGTTTTTT. This translates into CASSLWARNTGELFF. The entire variable domain, with the rest obtained from reference TRBV7-9 and TRBJ2-2, is as follows: DTGVSQNPRHKITKRGQNVTFRCDPISEHNRLYWYRQTLGQGPEFLTYFQNEAQLEKSRLLSDRFSAERPKGSFSTLEIQRTEQGDSAMYLCASSLWARNTGELFFGEGSRLTVL.